Following are 12 T cell receptor beta chains from one sample sequenced in a study of metastatic and nonmetastatic thyroid tumors. Every patient was untreated before thyroid surgery. TCRdb re-called the PCR reads with MiXCR. The sample holds tens of thousands of clones, about 17% seen once. Sequencing input: tumor tissue. The receptor source for this set is a female donor with papillary thyroid cancer or a benign thyroid nodule (not recorded which). Some clones in this sample may be carry-over from other donors' samples.

The chain links TRBV4-2 to TRBJ2-1; TRBD1 is a possible D gene (6 bases). The V gene's germline CDR1 is LGHNA and CDR2 YNFKEQ. V lost 0 bases, J lost 0 bases, and 9 bases lay in between. The CDR3 length is 16 residues. CDR3 protein: CASSQEGAGSYNEQFF. CDR3 nucleotide sequence: TGTGCCAGCAGCCAAGAGGGGGCGGGCTCCTACAATGAGCAGTTCTTC.

This clone came up a few times. The J gene is TRBJ2-3, the V gene TRBV10-3; 7 positions match TRBD1. The V gene end was trimmed by 5 bases and the J gene end by 4 bases; junction bases not matched to a gene: 3. This CDR3 spans 13 amino acids. CDR1 is ENHRY, CDR2 SYGVKD, per germline. Here the CDR3 DNA reads TGTGCCATCAGTTTGGGACAGTCAGATACGCAGTATTTT. Translated, it gives CAISLGQSDTQYF.

This clone was detected once. The J gene is TRBJ2-2, the V gene TRBV20-1; the match to TRBD2 covers 9 bases. The CDR3 extends over 20 amino acids. Per the germline V gene, CDR1 is DFQATT and CDR2 is SNEGSKA (reference sequence). Trimming took 0 bases from V and 6 from J; bases not matched to a gene: 20. The DNA for the CDR3 is TGCAGTGCTAGAGATAGCGGACTAGGGAGTAGCGGGAGTGGTGCCGGGGAGCTGTTTTTT. Translating it yields CSARDSGLGSSGSGAGELFF.

This clone was seen more than once but under ten times. This may be a read error: a much more frequent sequence differs by one nucleotide. The identical CDR3 is also encoded by other nucleotide sequences in the sample. The chain uses TRBV20-1 and TRBJ1-1; 10 bases are a match to TRBD1. The length of the CDR3 is 15 residues. V lost 6 bases and J lost 0; bases outside the gene matches: 7. Germline assignment: CDR1 DFQATT and CDR2 SNEGSKA (reference sequence). The CDR3 is CSASGTGDLNTEAFF. The CDR3 coding sequence is TGCAGTGCGTCCGGGACAGGGGACTTGAACACTGAAGCTTTCTTT.

The table lists this clone with a few counts. Possible read error: a much larger clone is one base away. V and J are TRBV15 and TRBJ2-2, with D unclear. Germline CDR1 reads LNHNV; CDR2 reads YYDKDF (reference sequence). CDR3 size: 13 residues. CDR3 nucleotides: TGTGCCACCAGCAGAGACCCCACCGTGGAGCTGTTTTTT. As protein: CATSRDPTVELFF.

This clone was counted ten times or more. V is TRBV29-1 and J is TRBJ1-1; D is perhaps TRBD1 (6 bases). Germline V lookup: CDR1 SQVTM, CDR2 ANQGSEA. Deletions cut 4 bases from V and 2 bases from J, with 20 bases between. This CDR3 contains 16 residues. CDR3 DNA sequence: TGCAGCGTTGTTTCGGTACTAACAGGGAAAAACACTGAAGCTTTCTTT. Protein sequence: CSVVSVLTGKNTEAFF.

This clone was counted at least ten times. The chain has TRBV2 and TRBJ1-5; D not certain. Trimming removed 7 bases at V and 2 bases at J, with 9 bases between. The CDR3 length is 13 residues. In germline, CDR1 is SNHLY, CDR2 FYNNEI. The CDR3: CASKVTGNQPQHF. CDR3 DNA: TGTGCCAGCAAGGTTACAGGCAATCAGCCCCAGCATTTT.

The sample holds many counts of this clone. This chain joins TRBV20-1 and TRBJ1-5; TRBD1 might be the D (6 bases). V was cut by 0 bases and J by 3 bases, with 15 bases left in between. CDR3 length: 16 amino acids. Germline loops: CDR1 DFQATT, CDR2 SNEGSKA (reference sequence). The CDR3, as DNA: TGCAGTGCTAGAGAGCCCAACCAGGGGTCCAATCAGCCCCAGCATTTT. Its protein product is CSAREPNQGSNQPQHF.

Many counts were recorded for this clone. This chain connects TRBV10-2 to TRBJ2-1; no firm D call. Germline V gene data show CDR1 as WSHSY and CDR2 as SAAADI. The CDR3 sequence is 14 residues long. V lost 0 bases, J lost 7 bases, and 10 bases lay in between. Here the CDR3 DNA reads TGCGCCAGCAGTGAGTCGCGTAGCAAGAATGAGCAGTTCTTC. This gives the protein CASSESRSKNEQFF.

The chain couples TRBV5-1 to TRBJ2-1; D possibly corresponds to TRBD2 (5 bases). CDR3 length: 12 amino acids. V lost 4 bases to trimming and J lost 7 bases, with 9 bases between them. Germline CDR1 is SGHRS and CDR2 is YFSETQ. The CDR3 region is CASSPTGNEQFF. The CDR3 DNA sequence: TGCGCCAGCAGCCCGACGGGGAATGAGCAGTTCTTC.

The V call is TRBV11-1, the J call TRBJ2-3; D is perhaps TRBD2 (5 bases). Germline V gene sequence: CDR1 SGHAT, CDR2 FQDESV (reference sequence). CDR3 size: 15 residues. V lost 3 bases and J 4 bases, leaving 14 bases between the germline ends. CDR3 in DNA: TGTGCCAGCAGCTTGTTGAGGGTCTCATCAGATACGCAGTATTTT. Translation gives CASSLLRVSSDTQYF.

This clone is medium-sized in the sample. The V and J genes are TRBV20-1 and TRBJ2-3; 9 nucleotides align to TRBD2. CDR3 length: 15 amino acids. V shed 3 bases, J shed 3 bases, and the junction held 7 bases outside the gene matches. Germline V gene data show CDR1 as DFQATT and CDR2 as SNEGSKA (reference sequence). The CDR3, as DNA: TGCAGTGCTAGGGCGGGAGGGTGGAGTACAGATACGCAGTATTTT. Amino acid sequence: CSARAGGWSTDTQYF.